The source of this TCR beta chain is a study of post-analysis software for immune sequencing data (dated by TCRdb to 2014 to 2015). Study-wide context: The recorded disease courses included relapsing-remitting, secondary progressive and progressive-relapsing multiple sclerosis, and some patients had no subtype annotation. A subset of samples was prepared in parallel using single-end sample barcoding, then pooled and co-amplified after Illumina adapter ligation. Patient repertoires were compared against 10 to 12 previously published healthy control repertoires from donors aged roughly 6 to 26 years.

The library was produced with PCR. TCRdb records Illumina HiSeq 2500 as the sequencer. Unique molecular identifiers were incorporated into TCR beta cDNA libraries to reduce PCR and sequencing biases. Per 1 to 10 million input T cells, roughly 0.5 million cDNA molecules were obtained, such that each molecule approximated one T cell. Patient libraries were prepared and sequenced with the same protocol used for the earlier healthy control dataset. Within a given batch, samples were prepared together, multiplexed and sequenced on the same HiSeq lane. As for how the authors treated the data: MIGEC was used to process the raw barcoded reads, and molecular identifier groups with only a single read were discarded before consensus assembly and CDR3 extraction. Clonotype tables were post-analysed with VDJtools, normalizing diversity by down-sampling all datasets to the smallest sample size. To correct batch-related cross-sample contamination, repertoire overlap clustering matched CDR3 amino acid sequences but not nucleotide sequences. TCRdb trimmed public reads at Q25 via fastp, called clones via MiXCR and kept in-frame beta chains. Every distinct CDR3 protein forms one entry, paired with its most common genes and DNA. The V and J calls were not made by the authors but by TCRdb's processing. The sample records roughly 400,000 distinct CDR3 sequences, roughly 38% of which are singletons. Around 8% of the sample is held by the ten biggest clonotypes.

What the research found in general, with its limitations: Strong co-clustering of samples prepared in the same batch was shown by direct clustering with F measure, prompting a batch-effect correction. Four to six TRBV segments, including TRBV5-6, TRBV5-1 and TRBV20-1, were significantly more frequent in patients than controls. The control group was slightly older than the multiple sclerosis patient group. Normalized Chao1 diversity was significantly lower in multiple sclerosis patients than controls, suggesting substantial peripheral T-cell clonal expansion.

In the case of this clonotype: What this receptor recognizes is not known. Per-base quality was not reported, and no clone a single base away is much larger than it.

Relative to germline, V is 3 bases shorter and J is 3 bases shorter, with 12 bases between their ends. The CDR3 sequence holds 14 residues, the cysteine and phenylalanine included. Only CDR3 DNA remains: 42 bases, in frame from the first base. CDR1 DFQATT and CDR2 SNEGSKA were looked up in the germline V gene (reference sequence). TCR beta repertoires were profiled from peripheral blood of roughly 13 young patients with multiple sclerosis to demonstrate the VDJtools post-analysis software. Multiple sclerosis patients were children and adolescents aged about 6 to 17 years. The V gene is TRBV20-1 and the J gene is TRBJ2-1, with a tentative D gene TRBD2 over 6 matching bases. The sample taken for sequencing was blood. This receptor was obtained from a girl aged 2-9 years with multiple sclerosis. The DNA sequence is given as TGCAGTGCTAGGGGGGGACCCCTCTACAATGAGCAGTTCTTC. Translated, this is CSARGGPLYNEQFF.